Following are 14 T cell receptor beta chains from one sample sequenced in a study of cytomegalovirus exposure and HLA in healthy donors. PCR employed 60 Vbeta and 13 Jbeta primers. Clones were read by immunoSEQ multiplex PCR, and TCRdb kept only the in-frame ones, dropping some. The sample's table shows roughly 31,000 clones. Sequences were obtained from PBMCs. These TCRs come from a man aged 25 to 40 in good health and CMV-seronegative.

V is TRBV13 and J is TRBJ2-3; 7 nucleotides align to TRBD2. This CDR3 has 15 residues. CDR1 PRHDT and CDR2 FYEKMQ come from the germline V gene (reference sequence). V lost 1 base, J lost 4 bases, and 5 bases stayed unmatched. CDR3 region: CASSLAGRRADTQYF. The DNA of the CDR3 is TGTGCCAGCAGCTTAGCCGGGAGGAGGGCAGATACGCAGTATTTT.

The V and J genes are TRBV6-5 and TRBJ2-4; D gene uncertain. Germline V gives CDR1 MNHEY, CDR2 SVGAGI. The V and J ends lost 5 bases and 1 base respectively, with 12 bases between them. There are 15 residues in the CDR3. CDR3 loop: CASSLSTFAKNIQYF. CDR3 sequence (DNA): TGTGCCAGCAGTCTCTCGACTTTTGCCAAAAACATTCAGTACTTC.

CDR3 DNA sequence: TGTGCCAGCAGCTTGGCGGGGGGCGAAAATACGCAGTATTTT. It encodes CASSLAGGENTQYF. The chain employs TRBV7-8 and TRBJ2-3, with 8 bases identical to TRBD2. With 3 bases clipped from V and 7 bases from J, the junction kept 6 bases outside the gene matches. From germline, CDR1 is SGHVS and CDR2 FQNEAQ. The CDR3 loop spans 14 amino acids.

This sequence joins TRBV27 and TRBJ2-3; 10 bases align to TRBD2. Germline loops: CDR1 MNHEY, CDR2 SMNVEV (reference sequence). CDR3 size: 20 residues. V dropped 6 bases and J dropped 1; count of bases not matched to a gene: 19. The CDR3 spells CASSRSASGRAFGGTDTQYF. In nucleotides, the CDR3 is TGTGCCAGCAGCCGCTCGGCTAGCGGGAGAGCATTTGGTGGCACAGATACGCAGTATTTT.

The chain has TRBV5-4 and TRBJ1-5; 8 nucleotides line up with TRBD1. The CDR3 has 13 residues. The trim removed 5 bases at V and 6 bases at J, leaving 4 bases unmatched. In germline, CDR1 is SGHNT, CDR2 YYREEE (reference sequence). The CDR3 sequence: CASSSDRAQPQHF. CDR3 coding DNA: TGTGCCAGCAGTTCGGACAGGGCTCAGCCCCAGCATTTT.

V is TRBV6-5 and J is TRBJ1-1; D is unresolved. Germline values: CDR1 MNHEY, CDR2 SVGAGI. Trimming removed 2 bases at V and 2 bases at J, with 12 bases between. The CDR3 spans 15 residues. CDR3: CASSYSSYHNTEAFF. The CDR3, as DNA: TGTGCCAGCAGTTACAGTAGTTATCACAACACTGAAGCTTTCTTT.

The chain combines TRBV15 with TRBJ1-2; D is uncertain. V gave up 0 bases and J gave up 5 bases, with 10 bases separating them. The CDR3 has 14 amino acids. Germline values: CDR1 LNHNV, CDR2 YYDKDF (reference sequence). The CDR3 nucleotides read TGTGCCACCAGCAGAGATCTGGGGAGGTATGGCTACACCTTC. Translation gives CATSRDLGRYGYTF.

The chain recombines TRBV29-1 with TRBJ2-7, with TRBD2 matching over 11 bases. In germline, CDR1 is SQVTM, CDR2 ANQGSEA. V was pared by 2 bases and J by 3 bases, with 9 bases of the junction left unmatched. The CDR3 runs 16 residues. The chain's CDR3 is CSVERGTGTSGYEQYF. The CDR3 DNA is TGCAGCGTTGAAAGGGGGACCGGGACTAGCGGCTACGAGCAGTACTTC.

The chain is built from TRBV4-3 and TRBJ2-7; no firm D call. CDR1 LGHNA and CDR2 YSLEER come from the germline V gene. The CDR3 is 14 residues long. Deletions cut 1 base from V and 3 bases from J, with 10 bases between. The CDR3 coding sequence is TGCGCCAGCAGCCAAGGGTTCGGTAGCTACGAGCAGTACTTC. This codes for CASSQGFGSYEQYF.

The J gene is TRBJ2-7, the V gene TRBV6-5; TRBD2 matches at 12 bases. Germline CDR1 reads MNHEY; CDR2 reads SVGAGI. The CDR3 covers 16 residues. J gave up 5 bases and V 0 bases, and 5 bases lay outside the gene matches. Written as DNA, the CDR3 is TGTGCCAGCAGTTACTCGACTAGCGGGAGTGAAGACGAGCAGTACTTC. Its translation: CASSYSTSGSEDEQYF.

The chain combines TRBV11-2 with TRBJ2-3, with 9 bases that match TRBD2. In germline, CDR1 is SGHAT, CDR2 FQNNGV. With 5 bases clipped from V and 6 bases from J, the junction kept 12 bases outside the gene matches. The CDR3 spans 16 residues. Here the CDR3 DNA reads TGTGCCAGCAGCCCTTTCGGGCGGGAGGGCCTGGATACGCAGTATTTT. This encodes CASSPFGREGLDTQYF.

The chain carries TRBV11-1 and TRBJ2-2, with 10 bases aligning to TRBD2. V lost 5 bases and J lost 3; bases outside the gene matches: 6. CDR1 SGHAT and CDR2 FQDESV come from the germline V gene (reference sequence). The CDR3 has 16 amino acids. CDR3 DNA sequence: TGTGCCAGCAGCCCGCTAGCGGGGGTAGACACCGGGGAGCTGTTTTTT. The encoded protein is CASSPLAGVDTGELFF.

V gene TRBV28 combines with J gene TRBJ2-4; D may correspond to TRBD1 or TRBD2 (9 bases each). This CDR3 has 16 amino acids. V shed 6 bases and J shed 7 bases, with 22 bases lying between them. Germline V gene data show CDR1 as MDHEN and CDR2 as SYDVKM. CDR3: CASRRTGARGGNIQYF. The DNA for the CDR3 is TGTGCCAGCAGGAGGACAGGGGCGCGGGGGGGGAACATTCAGTACTTC.

The rearrangement uses TRBV5-6 and TRBJ1-1; D ambiguous. CDR3 length: 12 amino acids. The germline V gene encodes CDR1 SGHDT and CDR2 YYEEEE. Trimming took 1 base from V and 3 from J, leaving 4 bases between them. The CDR3, as DNA: TGTGCCAGCAGCTTGTATGACACTGAAGCTTTCTTT. Its translation is CASSLYDTEAFF.